Below, 26 T cell receptor beta chains from the same sample are listed, as sequenced in a study of metastatic and nonmetastatic thyroid tumors. All patients were untreated before thyroid surgery. TCRdb redid the clone calls on the PCR reads using MiXCR. The sample has approximately 38,000 clones, 25% to 30% seen once; the top ten hold roughly a tenth. Sequencing used blood. The receptors come from a male donor with papillary thyroid cancer or a benign thyroid nodule (not recorded which). Some clones in this sample may be carry-over from other donors' samples.

The chain joins TRBV2 to TRBJ2-1; tentatively, D is TRBD1 or TRBD2 (5 bases each). V lost 4 bases and J lost 8, with 21 bases in between. Per the germline V gene, CDR1 is SNHLY and CDR2 is FYNNEI. This CDR3 comprises 16 residues. This CDR3 reads CASSGGWGPGHDEQFF. As DNA, the CDR3 is TGTGCCAGCAGTGGAGGTTGGGGACCTGGCCACGATGAGCAGTTCTTC.

This clone is medium-sized within its sample. This chain connects TRBV24-1 to TRBJ2-7; 10 bases line up with TRBD1. Losses at the gene ends were 3 bases for V and 6 bases for J; bases not matched to a gene: 1. CDR3 size: 13 residues. The germline V gene has CDR1 KGHDR and CDR2 SFDVKD. CDR3 nucleotides: TGTGCCACCAGTGATAGGGACAGGGGCGAGCAGTACTTC. It specifies CATSDRDRGEQYF.

The rearrangement links TRBV20-1 to TRBJ2-1, with 16 bases that match TRBD2. This CDR3 region has 15 residues. The junction had 8 bases not matched to a gene; V was cut back by 6 bases and J by 9 bases. From germline, CDR1 is DFQATT and CDR2 SNEGSKA (reference sequence). CDR3 DNA sequence: TGCAGTGCCCGAGGGACTAGCGGGAGGGCCGGTGAGCAGTTCTTC. Its protein is CSARGTSGRAGEQFF.

This clone was seen a handful of times. This chain connects TRBV6-2 or TRBV6-3 to TRBJ1-1, with D tentatively TRBD1 (6 bases). The V end lost 6 bases, the J end lost 3 bases, and 14 bases lay between the germline ends. Germline V gives CDR1 MNHEY, CDR2 SVGEGT. There are 14 residues in the CDR3. The CDR3 region is CASRSGGRDTEAFF. The CDR3 DNA is TGTGCCAGCAGGTCGGGGGGCAGGGACACTGAAGCTTTCTTT.

The rearrangement joins TRBV20-1 to TRBJ2-1, with a tentative D call TRBD2 (5 bases). Germline V lookup: CDR1 DFQATT, CDR2 SNEGSKA (reference sequence). The CDR3 length is 14 residues. Trimming shortened V by 2 bases and J by 5 bases, and 13 bases separated the two germline ends. CDR3 residues: CSARPGLANNEQFF. In DNA, the CDR3 is TGCAGTGCTAGACCTGGACTGGCTAACAATGAGCAGTTCTTC.

To note about this clone: One junction end disagrees with the germline gene, perhaps due to a read error. The chain has TRBV9 and TRBJ2-2; 8 bases agree with TRBD2. Germline V lookup: CDR1 SGDLS, CDR2 YYNGEE. This CDR3 is built from 17 residues. The CDR3 protein is CASIPTGPAGEAGEPFF. The CDR3 DNA follows: TGTGCCAGCATCCCGACGGGACCAGCGGGAGAGGCCGGGGAGCCGTTTTTT.

This clone was seen at least ten times. The V call is TRBV20-1, the J call TRBJ2-7; D might be TRBD1 or TRBD2, each matching 5 bases. The V and J ends lost 6 bases and 6 bases respectively, with 21 bases between them. Germline-derived CDR1 and CDR2 are DFQATT and SNEGSKA (reference sequence). CDR3 length: 14 amino acids. The CDR3 sequence is CSAAGTYGVGEQYF. CDR3 bases: TGCAGTGCCGCAGGGACGTACGGGGTTGGCGAGCAGTACTTC.

At least ten counts were recorded for this clone. This sequence joins TRBV5-5 and TRBJ2-7; D perhaps matches TRBD2 (5 bases). The ends were cut back, 0 bases at V and 4 bases at J, with 14 bases in the middle. This CDR3 region has 15 residues. Looked up from germline, CDR1 is SGHKS and CDR2 is YYEKEE (reference sequence). The CDR3 is CASSLARGSNYEQYF. CDR3 bases: TGTGCCAGCAGCTTGGCCCGGGGATCTAATTACGAGCAGTACTTC.

The table lists this clone with a few counts. A much larger clone sits a single nucleotide away, making a read error possible. The chain has TRBV28 and TRBJ2-2; no clear D. This CDR3 region has 17 residues. The germline V gene has CDR1 MDHEN and CDR2 SYDVKM. V was shortened by 3 bases and J by 6 bases, with 20 bases between the two germline ends. The CDR3 here is CASSLFGWELPSGELFF. DNA for the CDR3: TGTGCCAGCAGTTTGTTCGGGTGGGAACTACCGTCCGGGGAGCTGTTTTTT.

CDR3 in DNA: TGTGCCAGCAGCACAGACCTAGTGCAGGATACGCAGTATTTT. It translates to CASSTDLVQDTQYF. V gene TRBV6-1 combines with J gene TRBJ2-3; D not resolved. Per the germline V gene, CDR1 is MNHNS and CDR2 is SASEGT. V shed 6 bases and J shed 6 bases, with 16 bases lying between them. This CDR3 spans 14 amino acids.

Within the sample, this clone is medium-sized. The chain employs TRBV30 and TRBJ2-7, with a possible D match to TRBD2 (6 bases). The germline V gene encodes CDR1 GTSNPN and CDR2 SVGIG (reference sequence). The V end lost 5 bases, the J end lost 3 bases, and 14 bases lay between the germline ends. The CDR3 contains 13 residues. The CDR3 reads CAWRNSAGYEQYF. The DNA of the CDR3 is TGTGCCTGGCGCAACTCAGCGGGCTACGAGCAGTACTTC.

This clone was counted many times. V and J are TRBV7-2 and TRBJ1-1; a weak D match, TRBD1 (6 bases). CDR1 is SGHTA, CDR2 FQGNSA, per germline. This CDR3 has 14 amino acids. V lost 3 bases and J 2 bases, leaving 10 bases between the germline ends. CDR3 loop: CASSLRGYNTEAFF. The CDR3 DNA sequence: TGTGCCAGCAGCTTGAGGGGGTACAACACTGAAGCTTTCTTT.

This clone is medium-sized by share. This chain links TRBV20-1 with TRBJ1-1, with D unresolved. Germline V gene lookup returns CDR1 DFQATT and CDR2 SNEGSKA (reference sequence). The CDR3 sequence is 14 residues long. Trimming took off 4 bases at V and 5 bases at J, with 17 bases between the two ends. The CDR3 DNA reads TGCAGTGCTACCTATTCGGGTTTGGGTACTGAAGCTTTCTTT. Encoded protein: CSATYSGLGTEAFF.

This clone was seen more than once but under ten times. V gene TRBV20-1 combines with J gene TRBJ2-3, with D maybe TRBD2 (7 bases). Trimming shortened V by 5 bases and J by 3 bases, and 18 bases separated the two germline ends. Germline CDR1 is DFQATT and CDR2 is SNEGSKA (reference sequence). The CDR3 loop spans 15 amino acids. The CDR3 reads CSAAGAPPRTDTQYF. The CDR3 region has the DNA TGCAGTGCTGCGGGGGCCCCCCCGAGGACAGATACGCAGTATTTT.

This clone was detected ten times or more. V and J are TRBV10-3 and TRBJ1-5; a possible D gene is TRBD1 (5 bases). V lost 3 bases and J lost 3, with 9 bases in between. Germline CDR1 reads ENHRY; CDR2 reads SYGVKD. The CDR3 runs 14 residues. CDR3 sequence reads: CAISDGQLNQPQHF. The CDR3 DNA reads as TGTGCCATCAGTGACGGACAACTCAATCAGCCCCAGCATTTT.

This clone has ten or more counts. J is TRBJ2-7 and V is TRBV7-9, with D possibly matching TRBD2 (6 bases). The CDR3 contains 13 residues. Germline-derived CDR1 and CDR2 are SEHNR and FQNEAQ (reference sequence). With 3 bases removed from V and 4 bases from J, the gap between germline ends came to 10 bases. CDR3 sequence: CASSFGRGYEQYF. Here the CDR3 DNA reads TGTGCCAGCAGCTTCGGGAGAGGGTACGAGCAGTACTTC.

This clone was detected a few times. The genes are TRBV13 and TRBJ1-5; D gene ambiguous. The V gene's germline CDR1 is PRHDT and CDR2 FYEKMQ (reference sequence). The CDR3 runs 12 residues. V lost 5 bases and J lost 4, with 6 bases in between. Here the CDR3 reads CASSLENQPQHF. The CDR3 bases are TGTGCCAGCAGCCTAGAAAATCAGCCCCAGCATTTT.

There are a few counts of this clone. A read error is likely, as this CDR3 ends without the conserved phenylalanine or tryptophan. The chain has TRBV25-1 and TRBJ2-5, with D perhaps matching TRBD1 or TRBD2 (7 bases each). The CDR3 runs 14 residues. V lost 8 bases and J 3 bases, leaving 16 bases between the germline ends. Germline lookup yields CDR1 MGHDK and CDR2 SYGVNS. Here the CDR3 reads CASGQGGGKETQYS. CDR3 sequence (DNA): TGTGCCAGCGGCCAGGGAGGGGGCAAAGAGACCCAGTACTCC.

This clone is classed as medium-sized. The V and J genes are TRBV12-3 or TRBV12-4 and TRBJ1-2; 8 bases map to TRBD1. The CDR3 is made up of 14 amino acids. After removal of 3 bases from V and 0 bases from J, the junction contained 0 bases not matched to a gene. The CDR3 region has the DNA TGTGCCAGCAGTTTGGACAGGGCTAACTATGGCTACACCTTC. Amino acid sequence: CASSLDRANYGYTF.

This clone is labeled medium-sized. CDR3 DNA: TGTGCCAGCAGTTACTTCTATCGACTAGCGGGAGGCACTAAGGGGGCCAACGTCCTGACTTTC. Translating it yields CASSYFYRLAGGTKGANVLTF. The chain combines TRBV6-2 or TRBV6-3 with TRBJ2-6, with 13 nucleotides matching TRBD2. V was pared by 1 base and J by 4 bases, with 13 bases of the junction left unmatched. The CDR3 has 21 residues. Germline loops: CDR1 MNHEY, CDR2 SVGEGT.

This clone showed up just a few times. V and J are TRBV6-6 and TRBJ2-7; 8 positions agree with TRBD1. The end of the DNA fits TRBJ2-5 better, so the J call may be wrong. The CDR3 contains 16 residues. Germline values: CDR1 MNHNY, CDR2 SVGAGI (reference sequence). CDR3 loop: CASSYYSTGGSETQYF. The CDR3, as DNA: TGTGCCAGCAGTTACTACTCTACAGGGGGTAGTGAGACCCAGTACTTC.

This clone occurred a few times. An end of the junction differs from the germline gene, which may be a read error. CDR3 residues: CASSLTTDEQHF. The CDR3 nucleotides are TGTGCCAGCAGTTTAACGACAGACGAGCAGCACTTC. The rearrangement uses TRBV27 and TRBJ2-7; perhaps TRBD1 as D (5 bases). Germline V gene sequence: CDR1 MNHEY, CDR2 SMNVEV (reference sequence). The CDR3 runs to 12 residues.

This clone is categorized as medium-sized. The chain recombines TRBV20-1 with TRBJ2-7, with D perhaps TRBD1 (6 bases). This CDR3 comprises 13 residues. V was shortened by 1 base and J by 3 bases, with 10 bases between the two germline ends. Looked up from germline, CDR1 is DFQATT and CDR2 is SNEGSKA (reference sequence). CDR3 in amino acids: CSARGGQNYEQYF. CDR3 DNA: TGCAGTGCTAGAGGGGGGCAGAACTACGAGCAGTACTTC.

In this sample, this clone turned up a few times. Distinct nucleotide sequences in the sample also encode this CDR3. The chain uses TRBV27 and TRBJ1-1; no firm D call. CDR1 MNHEY and CDR2 SMNVEV come from the germline V gene (reference sequence). The CDR3 totals 13 residues. Trimming shortened V by 6 bases and J by 0 bases, and 8 bases separated the two germline ends. The CDR3 DNA reads as TGTGCCAGCAGGGACCGCATGAACACTGAAGCTTTCTTT. The encoded protein is CASRDRMNTEAFF.

The chain recombines TRBV9 with TRBJ2-3; 9 positions agree with TRBD2. V was clipped by 3 bases and J by 2 bases; unmatched bases: 4. The CDR3 spans 15 residues. Germline V gene data show CDR1 as SGDLS and CDR2 as YYNGEE. CDR3 sequence: CASSALAGATDTQYF. The DNA for the CDR3 is TGTGCCAGCAGCGCGTTAGCGGGAGCCACAGATACGCAGTATTTT.

This clone showed up just a few times. V is TRBV10-1 and J is TRBJ2-7; TRBD2 matches 11 bases. Germline V gene lookup returns CDR1 WNHNN and CDR2 SYGVQD (reference sequence). There are 15 residues in the CDR3. With V trimmed by 5 bases and J by 2 bases, 5 bases remained unmatched. This CDR3 reads CASSKGTSGAYEQYF. The CDR3 nucleotides are TGCGCCAGCAGTAAGGGGACTAGCGGAGCCTACGAGCAGTACTTC.